Listed below are T cell receptor beta chains from one sample, sequenced in a study of shared T cell receptors in the human thymus. Assay used: immunoSEQ multiplex PCR; TCRdb lists only in-frame clones, some missing. The sample has hundreds of thousands of clones; around 95% are singletons. The sample was thymocytes. Receptors originate from a human donor. The CDR3 runs from the conserved cysteine through the conserved F or W. Fields, in order: CDR3 DNA, CDR3 protein, clone size, D gene, V gene, J gene. D genes are given only for firm matches. Size values are once, few and many counts, or a class for expanded clones, and some rows have none.

CDR3nt: TGTGCCAGCAGCTTAGCGGGAGGGCCGGCCTACGAGCAGTACTTC
CDR3aa: CASSLAGGPAYEQYF
abundance: once
d_gene: TRBD2
v_gene: TRBV7-2
j_gene: TRBJ2-7

CDR3nt: TGTGCCAGCAGCTTAGTTGTGACAGGGAGCTCCTACGAGCAGTACTTC
CDR3aa: CASSLVVTGSSYEQYF
abundance: .
d_gene: TRBD1
v_gene: TRBV11-2
j_gene: TRBJ2-7

CDR3nt: TGTGCCAGCAGACCCGGGGTCCATGAGCAGTTCTTC
CDR3aa: CASRPGVHEQFF
abundance: .
d_gene: .
v_gene: TRBV27
j_gene: TRBJ2-1

CDR3nt: TGTGCCAGCAGCTTGGTGAGGGGTAGAAACACCATATATTTT
CDR3aa: CASSLVRGRNTIYF
abundance: .
d_gene: .
v_gene: TRBV5-6
j_gene: TRBJ1-3

CDR3nt: TGTGCCAGTAGTAGGGGGACAGGGAGAAGCGCTGAAGCTTTCTTT
CDR3aa: CASSRGTGRSAEAFF
abundance: .
d_gene: TRBD1
v_gene: TRBV19
j_gene: TRBJ1-1

CDR3nt: TGTGCCAGCAGTGAATTCCACAGGGACCCTGAAGCTTTCTTT
CDR3aa: CASSEFHRDPEAFF
abundance: .
d_gene: .
v_gene: TRBV6-4
j_gene: TRBJ1-1

CDR3nt: TGTGCCAGCAGCTTGGCCGAGGGGGAGGGGAGCTCCTACAATGAGCAGTTCTTC
CDR3aa: CASSLAEGEGSSYNEQFF
abundance: .
d_gene: .
v_gene: TRBV5-4
j_gene: TRBJ2-1

CDR3nt: TGTGCCAGCAGCTTGTATGATGGCCCGACAGGGGCCATGAACACTGAAGCTTTCTTT
CDR3aa: CASSLYDGPTGAMNTEAFF
abundance: .
d_gene: TRBD1
v_gene: TRBV5-8
j_gene: TRBJ1-1

CDR3nt: TGTGCCAGTAGTACCCGACGGAGGAGGAACACTGAAGCTTTCTTT
CDR3aa: CASSTRRRRNTEAFF
abundance: .
d_gene: .
v_gene: TRBV19
j_gene: TRBJ1-1

CDR3nt: TGTGCCAGCAGCTTAGGACAGGGGGCTTACCCCTACAATGAGCAGTTCTTC
CDR3aa: CASSLGQGAYPYNEQFF
abundance: .
d_gene: TRBD1
v_gene: TRBV7-3
j_gene: TRBJ2-1

CDR3nt: TGTGCCAGCAGCCGGTTTCTAGGCAATCAGCCCCAGCATTTT
CDR3aa: CASSRFLGNQPQHF
abundance: .
d_gene: .
v_gene: TRBV2
j_gene: TRBJ1-5

CDR3nt: TGTGCCAGCACCCTATGGGGCGGACAGGGAGGGGATGGCTACACCTTC
CDR3aa: CASTLWGGQGGDGYTF
abundance: .
d_gene: TRBD1
v_gene: TRBV28
j_gene: TRBJ1-2

CDR3nt: TGTGCCAGCAGGGCTGGGACAGGGCCTCCCTACGAGCAGTACTTC
CDR3aa: CASRAGTGPPYEQYF
abundance: .
d_gene: TRBD1
v_gene: TRBV2
j_gene: TRBJ2-7

CDR3nt: TGTGCCTGGGGCACGGTGGGGGAGCCCTATGGCTACACCTTC
CDR3aa: CAWGTVGEPYGYTF
abundance: .
d_gene: .
v_gene: TRBV30
j_gene: TRBJ1-2

CDR3nt: TGTGCCAGTAGTATTTCATCCTTGACAGGGGAGAACACCATATATTTT
CDR3aa: CASSISSLTGENTIYF
abundance: .
d_gene: TRBD1
v_gene: TRBV19
j_gene: TRBJ1-3

CDR3nt: TGTGCCAGCAGCCGGAAGGGGATGGCCGGGGAGCTGTTTTTT
CDR3aa: CASSRKGMAGELFF
abundance: .
d_gene: .
v_gene: TRBV14
j_gene: TRBJ2-2

CDR3nt: TGTGCCATCAGTGAAGAGGTAGCGGGGACCAAAAACATTCAGTACTTC
CDR3aa: CAISEEVAGTKNIQYF
abundance: .
d_gene: TRBD2
v_gene: TRBV10-3
j_gene: TRBJ2-4

CDR3nt: TGCGCCAGCAGCCCGGGACTAGCGGGACCCGAAACCCACGAGCAGTACTTC
CDR3aa: CASSPGLAGPETHEQYF
abundance: .
d_gene: TRBD2
v_gene: TRBV4-1
j_gene: TRBJ2-7

CDR3nt: TGTGCCAGCAGTCGGGACCAAGGCTCCTACAATGAGCAGTTCTTC
CDR3aa: CASSRDQGSYNEQFF
abundance: .
d_gene: .
v_gene: TRBV5-6
j_gene: TRBJ2-1

CDR3nt: TGTGCCAGCAGTGAACGAATAGACCCTTGGGGGGAGCTGTTTTTT
CDR3aa: CASSERIDPWGELFF
abundance: .
d_gene: .
v_gene: TRBV2
j_gene: TRBJ2-2

CDR3nt: TGTGCCAGCAGCCCCTATGGGGCACCCCTCTATGGCTACACCTTC
CDR3aa: CASSPYGAPLYGYTF
abundance: .
d_gene: .
v_gene: TRBV7-9
j_gene: TRBJ1-2

CDR3nt: TGTGCCAGCAGCTTAGAGGCTTTCTCTGGAAACACCATATATTTT
CDR3aa: CASSLEAFSGNTIYF
abundance: once
d_gene: .
v_gene: TRBV7-2
j_gene: TRBJ1-3

CDR3nt: TGCAGCTCCCCGCGGGAGACCAATGAGCAGTTCTTC
CDR3aa: CSSPRETNEQFF
abundance: .
d_gene: TRBD2
v_gene: TRBV29-1
j_gene: TRBJ2-1

CDR3nt: TGTGCCTGGAGTGGCTTCGGCTACACCTTC
CDR3aa: CAWSGFGYTF
abundance: .
d_gene: .
v_gene: TRBV30
j_gene: TRBJ1-2

CDR3nt: TGTGCCAGCTCACCATCGTTGGGACTAAGTGAAAAACTGTTTTTT
CDR3aa: CASSPSLGLSEKLFF
abundance: .
d_gene: .
v_gene: TRBV18
j_gene: TRBJ1-4

CDR3nt: TGTGCCAGCAGCTCGACAGGGGAAAAACTGTTTTTT
CDR3aa: CASSSTGEKLFF
abundance: .
d_gene: TRBD1
v_gene: TRBV7-9
j_gene: TRBJ1-4

CDR3nt: TGCGCCAGCAGCCAAGATCAAGGACTAGCGGGAGCCTACGAGCAGTACTTC
CDR3aa: CASSQDQGLAGAYEQYF
abundance: .
d_gene: TRBD2
v_gene: TRBV4-3
j_gene: TRBJ2-7

CDR3nt: TGTGCCTGGAGAAACTCGGACAAGGTCTCCGAGGGGGTCTTTGCAGATACGCAGTATTTT
CDR3aa: CAWRNSDKVSEGVFADTQYF
abundance: .
d_gene: .
v_gene: TRBV30
j_gene: TRBJ2-3

CDR3nt: TGTGCCAGCAGCGTCCTTAGCGGGAGGTACAATGAGCAGTTCTTC
CDR3aa: CASSVLSGRYNEQFF
abundance: .
d_gene: TRBD2
v_gene: TRBV7-9
j_gene: TRBJ2-1

CDR3nt: TGTGCCTCGGGTGGGGGTGGAAGATATTTT
CDR3aa: CASGGGGRYF
abundance: .
d_gene: .
v_gene: TRBV11-2
j_gene: TRBJ1-3

CDR3nt: TGTGCCAGCAGCTTAAAATTTTGGAGGGGGTACGAGCAGTACTTC
CDR3aa: CASSLKFWRGYEQYF
abundance: .
d_gene: .
v_gene: TRBV7-8
j_gene: TRBJ2-7

CDR3nt: TGTGCCAGCAGTGACTCGTATGGGCGGGAGACCTACAATGAGCAGTTCTTC
CDR3aa: CASSDSYGRETYNEQFF
abundance: .
d_gene: TRBD2
v_gene: TRBV6-4
j_gene: TRBJ2-1

CDR3nt: TGCGCCAGCAGCTGGGGGGACAGTTCCTACGAGCAGTACTTC
CDR3aa: CASSWGDSSYEQYF
abundance: .
d_gene: .
v_gene: TRBV5-1
j_gene: TRBJ2-7

CDR3nt: TGTGCCAGCAGCTTAAATCCTAGCGGGAACTTCGGATGCGATGAGCAGTTCTTC
CDR3aa: CASSLNPSGNFGCDEQFF
abundance: .
d_gene: TRBD2
v_gene: TRBV7-3
j_gene: TRBJ2-1

CDR3nt: TGTGCTAGTGGCCTCGACAGGGAGAAGATCTATGGCTACACCTTC
CDR3aa: CASGLDREKIYGYTF
abundance: .
d_gene: TRBD1
v_gene: TRBV12-5
j_gene: TRBJ1-2

CDR3nt: TGTGCCAGCAGCTTAGAGGGCCGCTCCGGCGGGGAGCTGTTTTTT
CDR3aa: CASSLEGRSGGELFF
abundance: .
d_gene: .
v_gene: TRBV7-8
j_gene: TRBJ2-2

CDR3nt: TGTGCCAGCAGCTCAAGGACAGCTAGCAATCAGCCCCAGCATTTT
CDR3aa: CASSSRTASNQPQHF
abundance: .
d_gene: .
v_gene: TRBV7-8
j_gene: TRBJ1-5

CDR3nt: TGCGCCAGCAGCTGGCGAGGGGGCAGGTATGGCTACACCTTC
CDR3aa: CASSWRGGRYGYTF
abundance: .
d_gene: TRBD1
v_gene: TRBV5-1
j_gene: TRBJ1-2

CDR3nt: TGTGCCAGCAGCCACACTAGCGGCTTCTCCTACGAGCAGTACTTC
CDR3aa: CASSHTSGFSYEQYF
abundance: .
d_gene: TRBD2
v_gene: TRBV11-2
j_gene: TRBJ2-7

CDR3nt: TGTGCCAGCAGCCTGCCTCATGGGCCGAACTCTGGAAACACCATATATTTT
CDR3aa: CASSLPHGPNSGNTIYF
abundance: .
d_gene: .
v_gene: TRBV7-6
j_gene: TRBJ1-3

CDR3nt: TGTGCCAGCTCACCACCCGGGAATGGGGGGAGATTCTACAATGAGCAGTTCTTC
CDR3aa: CASSPPGNGGRFYNEQFF
abundance: .
d_gene: .
v_gene: TRBV18
j_gene: TRBJ2-1

CDR3nt: TGTGCCAGCACCGGTCCCGGGACAGTACGCTGGTCTGGAAACACCATATATTTT
CDR3aa: CASTGPGTVRWSGNTIYF
abundance: .
d_gene: TRBD1
v_gene: TRBV28
j_gene: TRBJ1-3

CDR3nt: TGTGCCAGCAGCGGGACTAGCGGGAGGGATTACGAGCAGTACTTC
CDR3aa: CASSGTSGRDYEQYF
abundance: once
d_gene: TRBD2
v_gene: TRBV25-1
j_gene: TRBJ2-7

CDR3nt: TGTGCCATTAATTTAGGACAGGGGAGCTATGGCTACACCTTC
CDR3aa: CAINLGQGSYGYTF
abundance: once
d_gene: TRBD1
v_gene: TRBV10-3
j_gene: TRBJ1-2

CDR3nt: TGTGCCAGCTCACCCCTTAAAAGGGAGGGGTCCAGCAATCAGCCCCAGCATTTT
CDR3aa: CASSPLKREGSSNQPQHF
abundance: once
d_gene: .
v_gene: TRBV18
j_gene: TRBJ1-5

CDR3nt: TGTGCCAGCAGTTTAACCCACTCGACCCTAAAGGGCAATCAGCCCCAGCATTTT
CDR3aa: CASSLTHSTLKGNQPQHF
abundance: .
d_gene: .
v_gene: TRBV27
j_gene: TRBJ1-5

CDR3nt: TGTGCCAGTAGTATAGAGGGGGGCTCTGGGGCCAACGTCCTGACTTTC
CDR3aa: CASSIEGGSGANVLTF
abundance: .
d_gene: .
v_gene: TRBV19
j_gene: TRBJ2-6

CDR3nt: TGTGCCTGGAGTGGTTCGGGACAGGGTGGTGAAAAACTGTTTTTT
CDR3aa: CAWSGSGQGGEKLFF
abundance: .
d_gene: TRBD1
v_gene: TRBV30
j_gene: TRBJ1-4

CDR3nt: TGTGCCAGCAGTGTCAAGGGACACAATCAGCCCCAGCATTTT
CDR3aa: CASSVKGHNQPQHF
abundance: .
d_gene: .
v_gene: TRBV2
j_gene: TRBJ1-5

CDR3nt: TGCGCCAGCAGCCATCCGGGACTAGCGGGACGTATGTCCTACAATGAGCAGTTCTTC
CDR3aa: CASSHPGLAGRMSYNEQFF
abundance: .
d_gene: TRBD2
v_gene: TRBV5-1
j_gene: TRBJ2-1

CDR3nt: TGTGCCAGCAGCCTCGGACCTCACCCCTTCACAGATACGCAGTATTTT
CDR3aa: CASSLGPHPFTDTQYF
abundance: .
d_gene: .
v_gene: TRBV5-6
j_gene: TRBJ2-3

CDR3nt: TGTGCCAGCAAGTTCCGGGACAAGCTGTTTTTT
CDR3aa: CASKFRDKLFF
abundance: .
d_gene: .
v_gene: TRBV25-1
j_gene: TRBJ2-2

CDR3nt: TGTGCCAGCACCGAAGGTCTAGCCGTAGATACGCAGTATTTT
CDR3aa: CASTEGLAVDTQYF
abundance: .
d_gene: .
v_gene: TRBV6-1
j_gene: TRBJ2-3

CDR3nt: TGCGCCAGCAGCTCGGAGGGACACCATAACTATGGCTACACCTTC
CDR3aa: CASSSEGHHNYGYTF
abundance: .
d_gene: .
v_gene: TRBV5-1
j_gene: TRBJ1-2

CDR3nt: TGTGCCAGCAGTGAAGGAATGAGATCTCGTTGGGACTATAGCAATCAGCCCCAGCATTTT
CDR3aa: CASSEGMRSRWDYSNQPQHF
abundance: .
d_gene: .
v_gene: TRBV6-1
j_gene: TRBJ1-5

CDR3nt: TGCGCCAGCAGCCAAGATAGGAACAGGTGGGAGACCCAGTACTTC
CDR3aa: CASSQDRNRWETQYF
abundance: few
d_gene: .
v_gene: TRBV4-1
j_gene: TRBJ2-5

CDR3nt: TGCGCCAGCAGCCGGGCAAGTACGGGGACAGGGCCCTTGAGGAATGAGCAGTTCTTC
CDR3aa: CASSRASTGTGPLRNEQFF
abundance: .
d_gene: TRBD1
v_gene: TRBV4-1
j_gene: TRBJ2-1

CDR3nt: TGTGCCAGCAGGTCTCACCCTTCCTACGAGCAGTACTTC
CDR3aa: CASRSHPSYEQYF
abundance: .
d_gene: .
v_gene: TRBV27
j_gene: TRBJ2-7

CDR3nt: TGTGCCGCTGGAACCGACAGAGACACTGAAGCTTTCTTT
CDR3aa: CAAGTDRDTEAFF
abundance: once
d_gene: .
v_gene: TRBV6-5
j_gene: TRBJ1-1